A single TCR beta chain is shown here with its context. The data were taken from a study of OX40 agonist ivuxolimab in advanced cancers. The CDR3 sequence is 13 residues long. The germline V and J ends were trimmed by 0 bases and 4 bases, with 4 bases remaining between them. Germline V gene lookup returns CDR1 SGDLS and CDR2 YYNGEE. Sequencing was performed with immunoSEQ multiplex PCR; in TCRdb, only in-frame clones are kept and a portion is missing. The data show 28,000 or so clones, approximately 90% seen once. V usage is TRBV9 and J usage is TRBJ2-2; D ambiguous. This TCR was recovered from an adult with an advanced solid tumor such as melanoma, head and neck, liver or kidney cancer. The material sequenced was CD4+ or CD8+ T cells sorted from blood, taken in a trial of the OX40 agonist ivuxolimab. The CDR3 here is CASSVEGTGELFF. DNA for the CDR3: TGTGCCAGCAGCGTAGAGGGCACCGGGGAGCTGTTTTTT.